This TCR beta chain was found in a study of cytomegalovirus exposure and HLA in healthy donors (dated by TCRdb to the late 2010s). At the level of the whole study: An earlier analysis of approximately 600 of the donors reported about 250 Gb of sequence data and 100 million to 140 million unique TCR beta sequences from roughly 180 million T cells. About 300 gigabases of sequencing data and approximately 85 million unique TCR sequences were included in an early release covering roughly 600 HLA-typed donors. Among the roughly 390 genotyped donors, about 85% belonged to the genetic ancestry cluster associated with self-reported Caucasian donors. The study aimed to test whether cataloging public T cell receptors could reveal signatures of past pathogen exposure. The study profiled the T cell repertoires of 500 to 800 subjects by immunosequencing and related them to cytomegalovirus serostatus. Besides the first cohort of about 730 subjects, a separate validation cohort made up of 120 different subjects was used. The study combined high-throughput TCR immunosequencing, statistical association of individual TCRs with disease status, and machine learning to predict cytomegalovirus infection status. To study patterns of TCR occurrence, a later analysis re-analyzed previously published TCR beta repertoires from 600 to 750 donors and added high-resolution HLA genotyping. Rather than using new phenotypic data, the later analysis identified candidate immune exposures from TCR beta sequences and from how often those sequences occurred across donors. An earlier analysis of around 580 of the donors used high-throughput TCR beta sequencing to judge whether each TCR beta V gene segment behaved as functional or pseudogenic. Donor age, sex, ethnicity and CMV serostatus were collected together with the repertoire data. A later genetic analysis took genome-wide SNP genotypes for about 55% of the roughly 700 donors and used that subset as a discovery cohort. All discovery cohort repertoires had been generated on a single sequencing platform. Both class I and class II loci were covered by HLA typing, at four-digit resolution. Typing coverage differed by locus: A, B, C, DRB1 and DQB1 were typed in roughly 620-630 donors, DQA1 in roughly 500, DPA1 in some 570, and DPB1 in approximately 450. Roughly 5 DR-DQ haplotypes were handled as single units for association and clustering, since linkage in the cohort was strong. Across some 400 genotyped donors of the cohort, an average of roughly 250,000 unique TCR beta nucleotide sequences per donor were sequenced, and roughly 17% of those sequences were non-productive. Summary of the overall study and its limitations: In a later analysis, several top co-occurrence clusters were reported to appear linked to parvovirus B19, influenza, CMV and Epstein-Barr virus. According to a later analysis, most CMV-associated TCR beta chains appeared to be HLA-restricted, and the HLA associations seemed to be driven largely by CMV exposure. In a later analysis, TCR association rates were found to vary across HLA loci, with the most associated TCRs seen for DRB1 alleles and the fewest for HLA-C alleles. Most TCR sequences were observed very rarely across donors, whereas some public TCRs were present in many individuals. Cytomegalovirus status was reported to be diagnosed by the classifier with high specificity and sensitivity in both the original and validation cohorts. An earlier analysis of approximately 590 of the donors showed that most TCR beta V segments appeared in productive rearrangements either about 87% or about 30% of the time, which broadly matched IMGT annotations. A cluster of highly shared sequence variants was judged likely to be a technical artifact of the sequencing pipeline. Linkage disequilibrium might explain the correlated functional status among segregating V segments, but an unknown experimental factor could not be excluded. HLA typing was unavailable for some donors at each locus, so association tests used only the typed subset. Three of the identified cytomegalovirus-associated TCR beta chains were confirmed in vitro to be specific for cytomegalovirus antigens. V-gene and J-gene trimming of TCR beta chains was associated with a missense DCLRE1C variant in a later genetic analysis, and the association was replicated in an independent cohort. At a false discovery rate of 0.05, a later analysis linked approximately 18,000 TCR beta sequences to specific HLA alleles. According to a later genetic analysis, donors in an Asian-associated ancestry cluster had fewer N-insertions in productive TCRs than the approximately 670-donor mean. A later analysis found that HLA-associated TCR beta chains were more clonally expanded and had lower generation probabilities than equally common non-associated chains. Seventeen rarely observed V segments, including chromosome 9 orphons, were excluded from the earlier analysis of about 610 of the donors because counts were too low. Only TCR beta chains were sequenced in this cohort, and the absence of alpha or paired-chain data limited detectable features. The authors suggested that the approach could potentially be extended to other disease states and immunological phenotypes. When HLA alleles, especially DR and DQ, strongly co-occurred, attributing TCR associations to individual alleles was difficult. Some IMGT-functional V segments, including TRBV6-2 and TRBV6-3, could not be distinguished by the 87-base-pair reads and were therefore excluded. A further reported finding was that TCR beta sequences accurately predicted the HLA-A and HLA-B alleles for most subjects in the first cohort. Immune exposure information for the cohort was limited to CMV serostatus. Roughly uniform sequencing depth across donors was assumed in presence/absence analyses, although this assumption may not hold. The study gave a list of 150 to 200 TCR beta chains associated with cytomegalovirus.

On this clone: The target of this receptor is not known. No base quality information exists; no much larger clone differs at one position.

Library construction relied on the immunoSEQ multiplex PCR assay. For the multiplex PCR, a mixture combining 60 forward primers for TCR Vbeta segments and 13 reverse primers for TCR Jbeta segments was used. The CDR3 region of rearranged TCR beta genes was amplified from genomic DNA by a multiplex PCR assay. On the Illumina HiSeq System, the amplified TCR beta libraries were sequenced as 87-base-pair reads. For the original study's pipeline: In a later analysis, some 80 million unique TCR beta chains were counted across the 690 or so repertoires, and about 9.9 million of these chains were shared by at least two donors. A nearest-neighbor algorithm error-corrected the raw reads and collapsed the reads into unique sequences, merging closely related sequences to remove PCR and sequencing errors. CDR3 sequences were aligned to IMGT reference sequences to assign V, D and J gene segments. For a sequence to be retained, at least a six-nucleotide match to both a V gene segment and a J gene segment was required. Rearrangements were called productive when the CDR3 lacked stop codons and stayed in frame with V and J; all others were non-productive. CDR3 was defined by IMGT convention, running from the second conserved V-encoded cysteine to the conserved J-encoded phenylalanine. The earlier analysis of about 610 of the donors excluded any sequence lacking an unambiguous match to a single V gene segment. In an earlier analysis of around 590 of the donors, a V segment was called functional when productive rearrangements were above 56.7%, and segregating when the standard deviation between donors exceeded 5%. A statistical classification framework was built for diagnosing cytomegalovirus status from the catalog of TCR beta chain sequences. In a later analysis, TCR nucleotide sequences were compared against IMGT/GENE-DB human TR gene sequences so that V and J genes could be assigned. A later analysis assigned CDR3 sequences and most-parsimonious VDJ recombination scenarios with the TCRdist pipeline. In a later analysis, each TCR beta chain was defined by its CDR3 amino acid sequence together with its V-gene family, and reads lacking a unique V-gene family were excluded. As a way to deal with suspected cross-contamination and a sequencing artifact, a later analysis dropped roughly 600 nucleotide sequences that were highly shared and had low generation probability. In a later analysis, a clonal expansion index was calculated for each public chain from normalized within-repertoire ranks of inferred template counts. Generation probabilities in a later analysis came from a VDJ recombination model fitted to out-of-frame rearrangements, and those results were checked against IGoR. A later analysis scored TCR-TCR, TCR-HLA and TCR-CMV co-occurrence with hypergeometric tests, applying a repertoire-size bias correction to TCR pairs. False discovery rates were estimated in a later analysis by permuting HLA or CMV assignments 20 times. In a later analysis, co-occurring TCRs were grouped with DBSCAN, and TCRdist sequence similarity was added when clustering was performed within HLA-allele-positive subsets. Co-occurrence clustering excluded repertoires with fewer than 30,000 or more than 120,000 public chains, plus five with anomalous nucleotide sharing. The source is immuneACCESS, and TCRdb retained only in-frame sequences with V and J called. Part of the clones is not carried over; for the studies checked, unresolved V genes explain less than half of this, and the remainder is unexplained. The V and J calls and clone size were taken over from that table, and D and trimming were inferred from the DNA. The sample has some 200,000 clones on record, over 80% of them singletons. The ten most abundant clones make up 6.3% of the sample.

From the cysteine through the phenylalanine, the CDR3 covers 15 amino acids. CDR3 DNA is the only sequence kept; it has 45 bases, read in frame from the first base. From V the trimming removes 3 bases and from J it removes 10 bases, while the gene matches leave 11 bases of the junction unaccounted for. According to the germline V gene, CDR1 reads MGHRA and CDR2 reads YSYEKL. The cohort consisted of 666 healthy bone marrow donors. Cohort members were all nominally healthy when sampled, although unrecorded immune exposures were likely present. The donor tested CMV seropositive and was one of the 289 seropositive cohort members. Each donor provided a peripheral blood sample, and peripheral blood mononuclear cells were used for TCR beta sequencing. Genomic DNA was extracted from the blood cell samples with the Qiagen DNeasy Blood Extraction Kit.

Rearrangement joined TRBV4-1 to TRBJ1-4, with 7 bases aligning to TRBD1. The sequenced sample was PBMCs. This TCR was sampled from a man aged 40-55 years in good health and CMV-seropositive. The nucleotide sequence is TGCGCCAGCAGCCAGACCTGGACAGGAGAGCGAAAACTGTTTTTT. It specifies CASSQTWTGERKLFF.